This T cell receptor beta chain was recovered during a study of CD8+ T cells in alopecia areata. As concerns this clone: The antigen remains undetermined.

The ends lost 5 bases at V and 2 bases at J; junction bases unmatched: 3. The V gene's germline CDR1 is LNHNV and CDR2 YYDKDF (reference sequence). The CDR3 contains 14 residues. Whole-study findings and limits: With one nonresponder, baseline CD8+ expansion's link to response remains uncertain. A large proportion of expanded lesional clones were detected persisting in scalp and blood during tofacitinib.

Treatment indicated: oral pan-JAK inhibitor, 5-10 mg twice daily. Individuals with alopecia areata gave both lesional scalp punch biopsies and peripheral blood for collection. Extraction of RNA preceded its reverse transcription into cDNA, which served as the sequencing template. Repertoires were generated with immunoSEQ multiplex PCR, while TCRdb's copy carries only in-frame clones and drops some. Here the sample spans around 300,000 clones, roughly 60% being singletons. Sequencing was performed on CD4+ T cells sorted from blood, taken at roughly week 52, from a patient treated with tofacitinib. This TCR came from a human donor with alopecia areata. The chain couples TRBV15 to TRBJ2-3; TRBD1 matches 8 bases. Here the CDR3 DNA reads TGTGCCACCAGCGCAGGGGGCTACACAGATACGCAGTATTTT. Residues: CATSAGGYTDTQYF.